The clone carrying this T cell receptor beta chain was observed a handful of times. Its antigen is as yet unknown. TCRdb independently ran MiXCR on the RT-PCR reads; one entry per CDR3 protein. The sample has approximately 490,000 distinct CDR3 sequences; approximately 7.7% are singletons. The data stem from a study of response to subunit inactivated influenza vaccine. The study's findings and limits: T cells newly recruited by each seasonal influenza vaccination are few, the authors suggested.

This CDR3 has 16 amino acids. Between the trimmed V and J ends, which lost 4 bases and 1 base, there was a span of 12 bases. Germline CDR1 is SGDLS and CDR2 is YYNGEE. The chain joins TRBV9 to TRBJ2-6; D is undetermined. This TCR derives from a man aged 45 to 70 who received an inactivated influenza vaccine. The material was PBMCs from blood, obtained around 2 years after vaccination. CDR3 coding DNA: TGTGCCAGCAGCCCCCTACACTCATCTGGGGCCAACGTCCTGACTTTC. Its translation is CASSPLHSSGANVLTF. Supplemented by reference TRBV9 and TRBJ2-6, the full variable domain reads DSGVTQTPKHLITATGQRVTLRCSPRSGDLSVYWYQQSLDQGLQFLIQYYNGEERAKGNILERFSAQQFPDLHSELNLSSLELGDSALYFCASSPLHSSGANVLTFGAGSRLTVL.